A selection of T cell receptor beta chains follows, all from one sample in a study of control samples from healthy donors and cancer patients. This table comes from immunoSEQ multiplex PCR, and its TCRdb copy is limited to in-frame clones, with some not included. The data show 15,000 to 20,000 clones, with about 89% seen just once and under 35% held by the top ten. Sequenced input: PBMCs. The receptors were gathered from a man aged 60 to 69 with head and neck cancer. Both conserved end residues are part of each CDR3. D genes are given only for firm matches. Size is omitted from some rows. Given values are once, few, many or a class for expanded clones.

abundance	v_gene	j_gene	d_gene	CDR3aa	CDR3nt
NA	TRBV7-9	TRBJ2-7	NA	CASSTGTGKEQYF	TGTGCCAGCAGTACCGGGACGGGAAAAGAGCAGTACTTC
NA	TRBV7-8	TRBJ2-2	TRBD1	CASSSQGANTGELFF	TGTGCCAGCAGCTCACAGGGGGCCAACACCGGGGAGCTGTTTTTT
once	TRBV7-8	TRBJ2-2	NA	CASSLDTSNTGELFF	TGTGCCAGCAGCTTAGATACCTCGAACACCGGGGAGCTGTTTTTT
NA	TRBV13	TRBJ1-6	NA	CASSFRISSYNSPLHF	TGTGCCAGCAGCTTCCGTATCAGCTCCTATAATTCACCCCTCCACTTT
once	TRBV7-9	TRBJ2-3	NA	CASSYVADTQYF	TGTGCCAGCAGCTACGTGGCAGATACGCAGTATTTT
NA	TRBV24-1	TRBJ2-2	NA	CATSAPITGELFF	TGTGCCACCAGTGCCCCGATCACCGGGGAGCTGTTTTTT
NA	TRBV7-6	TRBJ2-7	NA	CASSATGDSYEQYF	TGTGCCAGCAGCGCCACTGGTGACTCCTACGAGCAGTACTTC
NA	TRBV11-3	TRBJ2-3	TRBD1	CASSLGRPGQKTQGPDTQYF	TGTGCCAGCAGCTTAGGTCGACCGGGACAGAAAACGCAGGGGCCAGATACGCAGTATTTT
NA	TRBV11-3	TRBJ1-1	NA	CASSPQRNTEAFF	TGTGCCAGCAGCCCCCAGAGGAACACTGAAGCTTTCTTT
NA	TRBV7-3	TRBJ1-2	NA	CASSLKSGGQGLTF	TGTGCCAGCAGCTTAAAATCCGGGGGGCAAGGGTTAACCTTC
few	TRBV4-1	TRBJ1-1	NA	CASSQPTGIEAEAFF	TGCGCCAGCAGCCAACCAACAGGTATCGAAGCTGAAGCTTTCTTT
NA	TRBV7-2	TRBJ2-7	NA	CASSLEYRDYEQYF	TGTGCCAGCAGCTTAGAATACAGGGACTACGAGCAGTACTTC
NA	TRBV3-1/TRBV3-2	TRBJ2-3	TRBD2	CASSQVWGGKDTQYF	TGTGCCAGCAGCCAAGTCTGGGGGGGAAAAGATACGCAGTATTTT
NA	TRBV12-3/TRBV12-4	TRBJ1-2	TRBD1	CASRYRGDYGYTF	TGTGCCAGCAGATACAGGGGTGACTATGGCTACACCTTC
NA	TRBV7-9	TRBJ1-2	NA	CASSFSGRGYTF	TGTGCCAGCAGCTTTTCGGGGCGCGGCTACACCTTC
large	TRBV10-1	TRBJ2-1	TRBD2	CASSVGSGVNFNEQFF	TGCGCCAGCAGTGTGGGTAGCGGGGTTAACTTCAATGAGCAGTTCTTC
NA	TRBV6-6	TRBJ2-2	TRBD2	CASSYLAGGGTGELFF	TGTGCCAGCAGTTATCTAGCGGGGGGCGGGACCGGGGAGCTGTTTTTT
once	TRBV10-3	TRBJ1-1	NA	CAIRGTENTEAFF	TGTGCCATCAGGGGGACGGAAAACACTGAAGCTTTCTTT
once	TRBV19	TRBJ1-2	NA	CASSIARGGRGYGYTF	TGTGCCAGTAGTATAGCCCGCGGGGGGCGCGGCTATGGCTACACCTTC
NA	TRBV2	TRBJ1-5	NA	CASSELRGQPQHF	TGTGCCAGCAGTGAATTGCGGGGTCAGCCCCAGCATTTT
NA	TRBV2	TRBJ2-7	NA	CASSENSYEQYF	TGTGCCAGCAGTGAAAACAGCTACGAGCAGTACTTC
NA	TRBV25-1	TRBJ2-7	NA	CASSRWTGEQYF	TGTGCCAGCAGTCGCTGGACGGGCGAGCAGTACTTC
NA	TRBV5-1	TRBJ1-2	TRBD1	CASSPDRGVGGYTF	TGCGCCAGCAGCCCCGACAGGGGAGTTGGTGGCTACACCTTC
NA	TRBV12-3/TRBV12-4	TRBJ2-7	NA	CASSLLAGQYF	TGTGCCAGCAGTTTACTCGCGGGCCAGTACTTC
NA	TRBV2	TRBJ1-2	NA	CASSERGIGGYTF	TGTGCCAGCAGTGAGCGGGGAATTGGCGGCTACACCTTC
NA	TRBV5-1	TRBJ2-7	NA	CASSLVVDTYEQYF	TGCGCCAGCAGCTTGGTGGTGGATACCTACGAGCAGTACTTC
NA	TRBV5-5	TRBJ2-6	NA	CASSWTASGANVLTF	TGTGCCAGCAGCTGGACAGCCTCTGGGGCCAACGTCCTGACTTTC
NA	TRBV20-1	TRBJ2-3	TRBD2	CSASPRGLATQYF	TGCAGTGCTAGTCCCCGGGGACTAGCCACGCAGTATTTT
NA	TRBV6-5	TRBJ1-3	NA	CASSSISGPRPIYF	TGTGCCAGCAGCAGCATTTCGGGACCCCGGCCCATATATTTT
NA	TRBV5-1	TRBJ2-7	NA	CASSLGGGEQYF	TGCGCCAGCAGCTTGGGGGGTGGCGAGCAGTACTTC
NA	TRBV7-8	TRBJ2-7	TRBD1	CASSATGGMGEQYF	TGTGCCAGCAGCGCGACAGGGGGGATGGGGGAGCAGTACTTC
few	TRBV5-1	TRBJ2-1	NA	CASSAWPRGNEQFF	TGCGCCAGCAGCGCGTGGCCACGAGGGAATGAGCAGTTCTTC
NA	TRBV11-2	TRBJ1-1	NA	CASSLGVTEAFF	TGTGCCAGCAGCTTAGGAGTCACTGAAGCTTTCTTT
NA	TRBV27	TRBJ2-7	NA	CASSRLPAYEQYF	TGTGCCAGCAGCCGCCTTCCAGCCTACGAGCAGTACTTC
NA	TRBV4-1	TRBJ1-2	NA	CASSQAQGGFGYTF	TGCGCCAGCAGCCAAGCTCAGGGAGGCTTTGGCTACACCTTC
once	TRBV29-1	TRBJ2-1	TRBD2	CSGLKRGRRDEQFF	TGCAGCGGGCTGAAGCGGGGGCGGAGGGATGAGCAGTTCTTC
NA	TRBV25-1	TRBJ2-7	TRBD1	CASSEYGTGALREQYF	TGTGCCAGCAGTGAATATGGGACAGGGGCCTTACGAGAGCAGTACTTC
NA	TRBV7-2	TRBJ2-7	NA	CASSSSGHIYEQYF	TGTGCCAGCAGCTCCTCGGGACACATCTACGAGCAGTACTTC
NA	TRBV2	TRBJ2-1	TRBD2	CASSEGGLAGYNEQFF	TGTGCCAGCAGCGAAGGTGGGCTAGCGGGGTACAATGAGCAGTTCTTC
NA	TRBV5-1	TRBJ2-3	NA	CASSLGLVDTQYF	TGCGCCAGCAGCTTGGGGCTAGTCGATACGCAGTATTTT
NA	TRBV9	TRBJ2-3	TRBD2	CASSVVAGASGTQYF	TGTGCCAGCAGCGTAGTAGCGGGGGCATCAGGTACGCAGTATTTT
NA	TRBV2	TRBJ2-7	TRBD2	CASSVLAGVYEQYF	TGTGCCAGCAGTGTTTTAGCGGGGGTCTACGAGCAGTACTTC
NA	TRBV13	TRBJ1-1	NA	CASSLESRGNTEAFF	TGTGCCAGCAGCTTAGAATCGCGGGGGAACACTGAAGCTTTCTTT
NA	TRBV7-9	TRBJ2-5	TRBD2	CASSQPSGGLGETQYF	TGTGCCAGCAGCCAACCTAGCGGGGGCCTCGGGGAGACCCAGTACTTC
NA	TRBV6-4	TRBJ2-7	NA	CASSPDSISSYEQYF	TGTGCCAGCAGCCCGGACAGTATCAGCTCCTACGAGCAGTACTTC